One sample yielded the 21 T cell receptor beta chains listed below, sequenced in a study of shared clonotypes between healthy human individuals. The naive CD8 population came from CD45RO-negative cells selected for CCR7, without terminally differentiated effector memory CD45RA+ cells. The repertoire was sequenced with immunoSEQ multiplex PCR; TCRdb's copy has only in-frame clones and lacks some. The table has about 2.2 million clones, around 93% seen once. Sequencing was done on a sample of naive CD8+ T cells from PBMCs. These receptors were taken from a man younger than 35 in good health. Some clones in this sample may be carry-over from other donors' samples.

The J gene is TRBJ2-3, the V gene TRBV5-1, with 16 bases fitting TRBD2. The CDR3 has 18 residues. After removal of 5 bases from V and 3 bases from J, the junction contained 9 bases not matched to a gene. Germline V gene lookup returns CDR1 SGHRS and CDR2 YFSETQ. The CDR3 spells CASSPPGLAGGKTDTQYF. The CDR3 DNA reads TGCGCCAGCAGTCCTCCGGGACTAGCGGGAGGGAAGACAGATACGCAGTATTTT.

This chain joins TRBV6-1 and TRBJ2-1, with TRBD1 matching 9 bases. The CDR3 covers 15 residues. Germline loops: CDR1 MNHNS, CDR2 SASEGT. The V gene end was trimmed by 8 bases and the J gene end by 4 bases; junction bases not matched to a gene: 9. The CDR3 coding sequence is TGTGCCAGCCTACCGACAGGGGGGTATTACAATGAGCAGTTCTTC. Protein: CASLPTGGYYNEQFF.

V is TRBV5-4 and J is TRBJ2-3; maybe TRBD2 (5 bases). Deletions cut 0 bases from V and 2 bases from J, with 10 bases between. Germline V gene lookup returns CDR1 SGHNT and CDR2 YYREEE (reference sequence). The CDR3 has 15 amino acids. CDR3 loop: CASSLVPGNTDTQYF. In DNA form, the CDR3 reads TGTGCCAGCAGCTTGGTGCCGGGAAACACAGATACGCAGTATTTT.

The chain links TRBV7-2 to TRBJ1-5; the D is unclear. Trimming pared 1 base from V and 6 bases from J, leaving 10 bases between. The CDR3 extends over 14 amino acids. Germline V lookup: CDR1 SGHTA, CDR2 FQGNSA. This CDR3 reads CASSLVARGQPQHF. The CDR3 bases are TGTGCCAGCAGCTTAGTAGCTCGGGGTCAGCCCCAGCATTTT.

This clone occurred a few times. CDR3 in amino acids: CASSDRVWSEAFF. The CDR3 DNA reads as TGCGCCAGCAGTGACAGGGTATGGTCTGAAGCTTTCTTT. The chain joins TRBV10-1 to TRBJ1-1; tentative D call: TRBD1 (5 bases). There are 13 residues in the CDR3. With 3 bases removed from V and 6 bases from J, the gap between germline ends came to 11 bases. In germline, CDR1 is WNHNN, CDR2 SYGVQD (reference sequence).

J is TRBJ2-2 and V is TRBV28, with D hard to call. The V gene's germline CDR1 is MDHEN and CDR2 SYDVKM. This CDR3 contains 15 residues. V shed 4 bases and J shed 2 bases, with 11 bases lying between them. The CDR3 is CASSSLHANTGELFF. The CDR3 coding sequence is TGTGCCAGCAGTTCCCTACACGCTAACACCGGGGAGCTGTTTTTT.

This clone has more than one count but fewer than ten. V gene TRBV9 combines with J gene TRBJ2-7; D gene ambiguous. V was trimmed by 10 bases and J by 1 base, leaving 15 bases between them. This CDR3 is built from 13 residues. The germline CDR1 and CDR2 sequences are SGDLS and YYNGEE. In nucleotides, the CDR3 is TGTGCCCGACTCCGCAGGACGTCCTACGAGCAGTACTTC. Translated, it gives CARLRRTSYEQYF.

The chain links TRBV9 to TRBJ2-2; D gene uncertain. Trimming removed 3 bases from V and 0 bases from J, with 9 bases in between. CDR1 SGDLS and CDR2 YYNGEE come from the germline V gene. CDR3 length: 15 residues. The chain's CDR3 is CASSGSGANTGELFF. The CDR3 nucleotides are TGTGCCAGCAGCGGTAGTGGAGCGAACACCGGGGAGCTGTTTTTT.

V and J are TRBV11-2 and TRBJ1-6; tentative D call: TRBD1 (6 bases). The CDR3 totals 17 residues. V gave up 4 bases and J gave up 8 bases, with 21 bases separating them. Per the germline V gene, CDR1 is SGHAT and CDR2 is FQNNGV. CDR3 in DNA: TGTGCCAGCAGCTCCCCCGCAGTTCGGGGGCTTGATTCACCCCTCCACTTT. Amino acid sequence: CASSSPAVRGLDSPLHF.

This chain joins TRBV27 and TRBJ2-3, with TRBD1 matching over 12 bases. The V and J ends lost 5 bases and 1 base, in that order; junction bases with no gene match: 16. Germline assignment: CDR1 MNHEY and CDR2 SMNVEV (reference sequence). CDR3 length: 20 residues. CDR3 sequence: CASSTNFGTGGVWGTDTQYF. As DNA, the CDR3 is TGTGCCAGCAGTACCAACTTCGGGACAGGGGGCGTTTGGGGCACAGATACGCAGTATTTT.

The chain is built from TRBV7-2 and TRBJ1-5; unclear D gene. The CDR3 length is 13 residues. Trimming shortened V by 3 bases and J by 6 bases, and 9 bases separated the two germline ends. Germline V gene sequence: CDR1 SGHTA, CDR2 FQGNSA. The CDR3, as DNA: TGTGCCAGCAGCTTTTCGGAAGGTCAGCCCCAGCATTTT. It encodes CASSFSEGQPQHF.

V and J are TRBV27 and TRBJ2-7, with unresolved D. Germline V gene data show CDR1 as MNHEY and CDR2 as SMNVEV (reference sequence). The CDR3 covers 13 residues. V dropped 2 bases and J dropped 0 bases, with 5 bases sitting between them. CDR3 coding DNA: TGTGCCAGCAGTTTACCCTACTCCTACGAGCAGTACTTC. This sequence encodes CASSLPYSYEQYF.

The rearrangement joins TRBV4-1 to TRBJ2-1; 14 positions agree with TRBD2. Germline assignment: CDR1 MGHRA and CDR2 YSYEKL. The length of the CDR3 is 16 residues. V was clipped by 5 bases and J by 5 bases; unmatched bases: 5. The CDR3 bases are TGCGCCAGCAGCGACGGGACTAGCGGGAGAAACAATGAGCAGTTCTTC. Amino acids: CASSDGTSGRNNEQFF.

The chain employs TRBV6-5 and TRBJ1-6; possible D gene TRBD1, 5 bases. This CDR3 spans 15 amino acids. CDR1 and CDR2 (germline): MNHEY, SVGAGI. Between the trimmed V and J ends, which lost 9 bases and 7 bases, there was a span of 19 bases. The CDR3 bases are TGTGCCAGTAAATGGGACCTCGGAATGAATTCACCCCTCCACTTT. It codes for CASKWDLGMNSPLHF.

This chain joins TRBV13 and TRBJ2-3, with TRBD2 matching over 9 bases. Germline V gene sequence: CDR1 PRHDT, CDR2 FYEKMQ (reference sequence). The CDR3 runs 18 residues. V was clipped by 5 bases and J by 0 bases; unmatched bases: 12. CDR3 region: CASSPPPLAGVSTDTQYF. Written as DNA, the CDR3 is TGTGCCAGCAGCCCACCCCCTTTAGCGGGAGTTAGCACAGATACGCAGTATTTT.

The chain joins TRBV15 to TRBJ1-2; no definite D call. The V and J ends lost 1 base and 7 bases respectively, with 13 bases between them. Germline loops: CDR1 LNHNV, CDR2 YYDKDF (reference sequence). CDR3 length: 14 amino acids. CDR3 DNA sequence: TGTGCCACCAGCAGAGGGCCCCCGGGTGGTGGCTACACCTTC. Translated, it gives CATSRGPPGGGYTF. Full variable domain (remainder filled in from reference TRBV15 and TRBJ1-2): DAMVIQNPRYQVTQFGKPVTLSCSQTLNHNVMYWYQQKSSQAPKLLFHYYDKDFNNEADTPDNFQSRRPNTSFCFLDIRSPGLGDTAMYLCATSRGPPGGGYTFGSGTRLTVV.

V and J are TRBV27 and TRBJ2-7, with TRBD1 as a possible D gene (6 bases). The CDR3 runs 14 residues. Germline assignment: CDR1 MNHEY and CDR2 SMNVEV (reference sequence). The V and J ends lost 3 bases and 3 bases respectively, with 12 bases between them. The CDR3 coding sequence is TGTGCCAGCAGTTTGACAGGCCCGATCTACGAGCAGTACTTC. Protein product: CASSLTGPIYEQYF.

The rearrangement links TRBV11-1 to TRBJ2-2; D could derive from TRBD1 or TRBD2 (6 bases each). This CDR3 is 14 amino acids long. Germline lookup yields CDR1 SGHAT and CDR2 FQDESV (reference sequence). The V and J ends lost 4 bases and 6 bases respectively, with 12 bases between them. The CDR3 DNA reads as TGTGCCAGCAGCTATAAAGGGGGGTCCGGGGAGCTGTTTTTT. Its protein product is CASSYKGGSGELFF.

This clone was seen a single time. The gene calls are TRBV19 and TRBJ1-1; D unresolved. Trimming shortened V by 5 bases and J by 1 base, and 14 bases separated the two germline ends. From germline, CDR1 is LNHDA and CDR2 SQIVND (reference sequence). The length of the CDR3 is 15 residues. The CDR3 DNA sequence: TGTGCCAGTAGTCCACGACGGTGGACGAACACTGAAGCTTTCTTT. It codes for CASSPRRWTNTEAFF.

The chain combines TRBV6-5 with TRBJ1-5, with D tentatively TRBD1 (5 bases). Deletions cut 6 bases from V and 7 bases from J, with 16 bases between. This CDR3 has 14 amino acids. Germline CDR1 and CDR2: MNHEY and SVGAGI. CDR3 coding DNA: TGTGCCAGCAGGCCACGAGGGACGGGGCAGCCCCAGCATTTT. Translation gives CASRPRGTGQPQHF.

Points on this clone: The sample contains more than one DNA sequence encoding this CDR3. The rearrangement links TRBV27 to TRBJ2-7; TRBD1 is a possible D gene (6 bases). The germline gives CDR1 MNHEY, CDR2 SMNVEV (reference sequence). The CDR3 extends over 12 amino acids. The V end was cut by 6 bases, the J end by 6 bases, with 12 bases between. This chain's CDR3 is CASRTTGSEQYF. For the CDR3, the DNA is TGTGCCAGCAGAACCACAGGGAGCGAGCAGTACTTC.